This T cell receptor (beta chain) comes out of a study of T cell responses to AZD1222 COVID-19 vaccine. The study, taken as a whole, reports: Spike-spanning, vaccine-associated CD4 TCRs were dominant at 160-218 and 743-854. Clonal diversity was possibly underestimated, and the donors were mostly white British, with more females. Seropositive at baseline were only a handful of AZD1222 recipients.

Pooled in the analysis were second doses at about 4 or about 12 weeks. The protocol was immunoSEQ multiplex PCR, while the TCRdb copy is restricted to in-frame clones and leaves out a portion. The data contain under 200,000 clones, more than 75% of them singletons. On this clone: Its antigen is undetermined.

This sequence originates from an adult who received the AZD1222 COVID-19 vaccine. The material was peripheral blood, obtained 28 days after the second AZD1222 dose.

The CDR3, as DNA: TGTGCCAGCAGCTTCAGGAAAGGGGTTGCAACTAATGAAAAACTGTTTTTT. This gives the protein CASSFRKGVATNEKLFF. The rearrangement links TRBV7-2 to TRBJ1-4, with D maybe TRBD1 (5 bases). The CDR3 extends over 17 amino acids. With 3 bases removed from V and 0 bases from J, the gap between germline ends came to 14 bases. From germline, CDR1 is SGHTA and CDR2 FQGNSA.